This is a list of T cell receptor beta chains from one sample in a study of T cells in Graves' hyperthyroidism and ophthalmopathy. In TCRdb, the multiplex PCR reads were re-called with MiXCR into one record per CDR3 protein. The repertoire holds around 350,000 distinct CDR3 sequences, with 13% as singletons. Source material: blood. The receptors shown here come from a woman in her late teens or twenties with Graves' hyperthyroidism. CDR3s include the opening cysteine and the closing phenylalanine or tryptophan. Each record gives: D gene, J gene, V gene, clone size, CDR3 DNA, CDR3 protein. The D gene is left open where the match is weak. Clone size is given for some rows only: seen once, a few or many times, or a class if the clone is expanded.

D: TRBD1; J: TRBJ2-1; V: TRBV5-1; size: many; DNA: TGCGCCAGCAGCTTGGGTGACAGGGGTTACAATGAGCAGTTCTTC; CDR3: CASSLGDRGYNEQFF
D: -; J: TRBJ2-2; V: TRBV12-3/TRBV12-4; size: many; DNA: TGTGCCAGCAGTCCCGGCAGATACACCGGGGAGCTGTTTTTT; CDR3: CASSPGRYTGELFF
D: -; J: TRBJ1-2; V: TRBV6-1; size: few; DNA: TGTGCCAGCAGTCCCTGGGGGGGGGATAGGGGCTACACCTTC; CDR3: CASSPWGGDRGYTF
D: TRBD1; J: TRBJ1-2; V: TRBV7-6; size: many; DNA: TGTGCCAGCAGCCCTACGGGACAGGGTATCTATGGCTACACCTTC; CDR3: CASSPTGQGIYGYTF
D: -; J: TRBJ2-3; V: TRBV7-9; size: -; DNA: TGTGCCAGCAGCTCCGCTTCACTAGGACAGTTGACAGATACGCAGTATTTT; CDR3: CASSSASLGQLTDTQYF
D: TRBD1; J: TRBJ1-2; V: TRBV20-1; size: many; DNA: TGCAGTGTCAGAAGGTTGCAGGGGGCCCTCTATGGCTACACCTTC; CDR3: CSVRRLQGALYGYTF
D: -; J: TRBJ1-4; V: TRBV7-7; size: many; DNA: TGTGCTAGCAGCTTAGCACGGAACGAAAAACTGTTTTTT; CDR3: CASSLARNEKLFF
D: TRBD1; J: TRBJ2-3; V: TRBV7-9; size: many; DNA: TGTGCCAGCAGCTCCGGACAGGGCGGCACAGATACGCAGTATTTT; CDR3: CASSSGQGGTDTQYF
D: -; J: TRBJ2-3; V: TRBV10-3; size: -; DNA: TGTGCCATCAGTGAGAGGGCATCTCAGGATACGCAGTATTTT; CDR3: CAISERASQDTQYF
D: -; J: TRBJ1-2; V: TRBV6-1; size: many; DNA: TGTGCCAGCAGTCTGGCAGCAAATAACTATGGCTACACCTTC; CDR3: CASSLAANNYGYTF